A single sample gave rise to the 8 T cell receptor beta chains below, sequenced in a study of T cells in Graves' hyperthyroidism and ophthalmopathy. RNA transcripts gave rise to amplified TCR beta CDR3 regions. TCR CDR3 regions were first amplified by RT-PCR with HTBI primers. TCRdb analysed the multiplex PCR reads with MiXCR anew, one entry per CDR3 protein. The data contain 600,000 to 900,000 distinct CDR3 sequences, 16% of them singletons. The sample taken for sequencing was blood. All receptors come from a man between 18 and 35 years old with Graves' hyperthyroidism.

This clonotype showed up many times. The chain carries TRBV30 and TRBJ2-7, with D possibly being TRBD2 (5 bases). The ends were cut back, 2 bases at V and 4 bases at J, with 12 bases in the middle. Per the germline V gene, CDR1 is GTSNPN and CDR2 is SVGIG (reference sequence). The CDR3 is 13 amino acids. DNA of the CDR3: TGTGCCTGGAGTCCCGTGGCGGGTTACGAGCAGTACTTC. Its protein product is CAWSPVAGYEQYF. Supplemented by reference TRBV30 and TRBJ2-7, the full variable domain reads SQTIHQWPATLVQPVGSPLSLECTVEGTSNPNLYWYRQAAGRGLQLLFYSVGIGQISSEVPQNLSASRPQDRQFILSSKKLLLSDSGFYLCAWSPVAGYEQYFGPGTRLTVT.

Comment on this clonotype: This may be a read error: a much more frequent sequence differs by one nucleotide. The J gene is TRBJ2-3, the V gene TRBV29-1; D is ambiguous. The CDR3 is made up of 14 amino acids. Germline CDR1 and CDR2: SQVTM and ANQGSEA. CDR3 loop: CSVDFPSTTDTQDF. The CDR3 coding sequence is TGCAGCGTTGACTTTCCTTCGACCACAGATACGCAGGATTTT.

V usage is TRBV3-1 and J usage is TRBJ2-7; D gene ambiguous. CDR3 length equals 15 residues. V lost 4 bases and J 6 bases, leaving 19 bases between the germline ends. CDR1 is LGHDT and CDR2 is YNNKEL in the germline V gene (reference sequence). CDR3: CASSRGPTRKAEQYF. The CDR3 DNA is TGTGCCAGCAGCCGTGGACCGACAAGAAAGGCCGAGCAGTACTTC.

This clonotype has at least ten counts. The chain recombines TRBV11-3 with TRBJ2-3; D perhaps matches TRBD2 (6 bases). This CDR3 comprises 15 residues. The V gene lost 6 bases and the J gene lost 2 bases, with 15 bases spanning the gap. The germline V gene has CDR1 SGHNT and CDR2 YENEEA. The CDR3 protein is CASRALAGITDTQYF. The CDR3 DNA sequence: TGTGCCAGCAGGGCCTTGGCGGGGATCACAGATACGCAGTATTTT.

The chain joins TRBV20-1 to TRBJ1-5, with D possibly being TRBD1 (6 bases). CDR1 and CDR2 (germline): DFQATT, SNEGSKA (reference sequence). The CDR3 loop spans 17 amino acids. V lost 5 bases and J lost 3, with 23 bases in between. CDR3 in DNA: TGCAGTGCTCCTGTTTGGGGGCCCGAAGCTTACAATCAGCCCCAGCATTTT. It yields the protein CSAPVWGPEAYNQPQHF.

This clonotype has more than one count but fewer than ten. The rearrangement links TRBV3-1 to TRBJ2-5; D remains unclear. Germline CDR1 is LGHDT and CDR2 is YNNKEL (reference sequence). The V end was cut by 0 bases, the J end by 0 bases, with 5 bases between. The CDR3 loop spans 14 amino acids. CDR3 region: CASSQDEDQETQYF. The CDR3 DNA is TGTGCCAGCAGCCAAGATGAAGACCAAGAGACCCAGTACTTC.

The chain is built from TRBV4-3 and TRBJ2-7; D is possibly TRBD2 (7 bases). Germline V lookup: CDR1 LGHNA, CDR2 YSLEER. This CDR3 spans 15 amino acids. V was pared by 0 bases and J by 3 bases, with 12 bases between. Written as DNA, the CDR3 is TGCGCCAGCAGCCAAGATACGAGGGGGGGCTACGAGCAGTACTTC. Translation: CASSQDTRGGYEQYF.

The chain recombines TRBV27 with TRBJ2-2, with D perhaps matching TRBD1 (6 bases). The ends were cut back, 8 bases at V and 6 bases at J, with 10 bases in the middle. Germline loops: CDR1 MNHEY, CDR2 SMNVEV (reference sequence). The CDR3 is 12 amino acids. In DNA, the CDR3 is TGTGCCAGCCGTACAGGGCCCGGGGAGCTGTTTTTT. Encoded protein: CASRTGPGELFF.